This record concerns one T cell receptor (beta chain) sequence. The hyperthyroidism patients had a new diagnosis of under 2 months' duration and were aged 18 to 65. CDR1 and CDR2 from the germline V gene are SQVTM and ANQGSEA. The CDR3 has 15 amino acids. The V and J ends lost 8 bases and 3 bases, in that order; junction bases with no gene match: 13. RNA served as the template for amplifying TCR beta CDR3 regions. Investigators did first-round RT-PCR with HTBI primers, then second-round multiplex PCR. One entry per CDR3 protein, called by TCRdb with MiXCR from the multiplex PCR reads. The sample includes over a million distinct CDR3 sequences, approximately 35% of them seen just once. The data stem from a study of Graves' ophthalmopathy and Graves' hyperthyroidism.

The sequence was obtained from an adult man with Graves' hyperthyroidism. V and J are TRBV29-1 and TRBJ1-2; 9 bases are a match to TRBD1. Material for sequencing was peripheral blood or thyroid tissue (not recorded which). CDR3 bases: TGCAGCACAACACCGGGACAGGGATCAGACTATGGCTACACCTTC. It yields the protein CSTTPGQGSDYGYTF.